This T cell receptor beta chain was recorded in a study of regulatory T cells in long-lasting Graves disease. The wider study: The definition of persistent Graves' disease was over 5 years of antithyroid drugs with positive TSH receptor antibodies.

Relying on iRepertoire HTBI primers and Arm-PCR of CDR3 regions, the team built TCR beta libraries. TCRdb called the multiplex PCR reads again in MiXCR, with one record for every CDR3 protein. The table includes roughly 300,000 distinct CDR3 sequences, around a fifth detected once. The CDR3 is 13 residues long. CDR1 is MNHNS and CDR2 is SASEGT in the germline V gene. This sample's time point: persistent/refractory GD, antithyroid drugs over 5 years with positive TRAb. PBMC RNA was the source of the TCR library. Patients met American Thyroid Association criteria for Graves' disease. Peripheral blood, about 8.8 milliliters of it, was drawn into EDTA tubes. This clonotype was observed a handful of times. Its antigen remains unknown. The study, taken as a whole, reports: The study found TRBV28, TRBJ1-2 and TRBJ2-5 favored in persistent disease.

The receptor was derived from a female donor with Graves disease. The V and J genes are TRBV6-1 and TRBJ1-3; the D is unclear. Sequenced here: peripheral blood mononuclear cells (PBMCs), sampled when the disease was refractory, from a patient treated with antithyroid drugs. In DNA form, the CDR3 reads TGTGCGTTTTCCCGGGGTTCTGGAAACACCATATATTTT. Translating it yields CAFSRGSGNTIYF.